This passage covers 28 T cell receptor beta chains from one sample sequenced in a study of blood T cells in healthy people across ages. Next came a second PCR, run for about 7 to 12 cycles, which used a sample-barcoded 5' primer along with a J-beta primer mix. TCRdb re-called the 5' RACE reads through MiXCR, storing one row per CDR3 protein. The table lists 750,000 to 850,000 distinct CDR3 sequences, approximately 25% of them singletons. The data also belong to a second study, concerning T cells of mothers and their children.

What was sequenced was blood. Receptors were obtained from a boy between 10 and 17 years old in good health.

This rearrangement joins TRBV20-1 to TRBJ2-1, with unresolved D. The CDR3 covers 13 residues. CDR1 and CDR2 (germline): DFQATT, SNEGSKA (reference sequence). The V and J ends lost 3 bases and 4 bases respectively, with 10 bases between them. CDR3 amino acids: CSARNFGYNEQFF. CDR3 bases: TGCAGTGCTAGGAATTTCGGATACAATGAGCAGTTCTTC.

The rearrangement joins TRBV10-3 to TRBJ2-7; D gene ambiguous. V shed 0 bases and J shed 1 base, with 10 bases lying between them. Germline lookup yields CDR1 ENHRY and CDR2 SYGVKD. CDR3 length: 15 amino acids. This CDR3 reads CAISESSIGSYEQYF. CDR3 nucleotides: TGTGCCATCAGTGAGTCGAGCATAGGTTCCTACGAGCAGTACTTC.

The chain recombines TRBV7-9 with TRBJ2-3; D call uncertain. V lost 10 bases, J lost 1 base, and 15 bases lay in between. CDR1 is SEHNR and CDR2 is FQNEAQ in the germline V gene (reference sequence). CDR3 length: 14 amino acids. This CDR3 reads CAIEWEQRTDTQYF. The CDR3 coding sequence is TGTGCCATCGAATGGGAACAGCGCACAGATACGCAGTATTTT.

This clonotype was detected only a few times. DNA for the CDR3: TGTGCCAGCCCTGGGGACAGAGATGAAAAACTGTTTTTT. Translated, it gives CASPGDRDEKLFF. This chain uses TRBV21-1 with TRBJ1-4; the table's D call, TRBD1, has no DNA check behind it. TRBV21-1 represents a pseudogene. This CDR3 is built from 13 residues.

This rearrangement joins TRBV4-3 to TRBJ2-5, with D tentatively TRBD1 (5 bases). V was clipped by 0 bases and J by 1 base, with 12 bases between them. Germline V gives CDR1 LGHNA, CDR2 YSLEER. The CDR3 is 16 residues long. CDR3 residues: CASSQDRVGAQETQYF. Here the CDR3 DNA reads TGCGCCAGCAGCCAAGATAGGGTAGGGGCCCAAGAGACCCAGTACTTC.

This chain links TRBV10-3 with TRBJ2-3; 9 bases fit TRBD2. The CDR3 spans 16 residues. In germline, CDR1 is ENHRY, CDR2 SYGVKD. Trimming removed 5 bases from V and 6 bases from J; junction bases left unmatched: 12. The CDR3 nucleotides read TGTGCCATCAGTCTTACCGGGCTAGCGGGGAAGGATACGCAGTATTTT. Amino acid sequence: CAISLTGLAGKDTQYF.

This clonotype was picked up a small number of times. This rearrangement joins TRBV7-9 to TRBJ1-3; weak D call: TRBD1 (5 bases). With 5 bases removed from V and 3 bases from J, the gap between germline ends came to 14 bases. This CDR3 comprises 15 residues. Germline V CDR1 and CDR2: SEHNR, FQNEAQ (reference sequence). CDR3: CASSQTGDDGNTIYF. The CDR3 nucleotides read TGTGCCAGCAGCCAAACGGGGGACGATGGAAACACCATATATTTT. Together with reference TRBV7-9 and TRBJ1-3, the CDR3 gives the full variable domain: DTGVSQNPRHKITKRGQNVTFRCDPISEHNRLYWYRQTLGQGPEFLTYFQNEAQLEKSRLLSDRFSAERPKGSFSTLEIQRTEQGDSAMYLCASSQTGDDGNTIYFGEGSWLTVV.

CDR3 sequence: CASSLDGTSGRVEYF. CDR3 DNA: TGTGCCAGCAGCTTAGATGGGACTAGCGGGAGGGTTGAGTACTTC. The V call is TRBV7-2, the J call TRBJ2-7; 16 bases line up with TRBD2. The CDR3 totals 15 residues. The J segment lost 11 bases and the V segment lost 1 base, leaving 5 bases of the junction unmatched. CDR1 is SGHTA, CDR2 FQGNSA, per germline. The whole variable domain, remainder taken from reference TRBV7-2 and TRBJ2-7, is GAGVSQSPSNKVTEKGKDVELRCDPISGHTALYWYRQSLGQGLEFLIYFQGNSAPDKSGLPSDRFSAERTGGSVSTLTIQRTQQEDSAVYLCASSLDGTSGRVEYFGPGTRLTVT.

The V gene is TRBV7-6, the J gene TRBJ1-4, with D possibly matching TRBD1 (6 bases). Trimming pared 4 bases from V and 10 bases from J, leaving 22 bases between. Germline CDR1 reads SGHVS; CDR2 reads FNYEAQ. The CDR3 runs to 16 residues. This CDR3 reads CASSSLPTGSGGKLFF. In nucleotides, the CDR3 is TGTGCCAGCAGCTCTCTCCCAACAGGGTCTGGCGGAAAACTGTTTTTT.

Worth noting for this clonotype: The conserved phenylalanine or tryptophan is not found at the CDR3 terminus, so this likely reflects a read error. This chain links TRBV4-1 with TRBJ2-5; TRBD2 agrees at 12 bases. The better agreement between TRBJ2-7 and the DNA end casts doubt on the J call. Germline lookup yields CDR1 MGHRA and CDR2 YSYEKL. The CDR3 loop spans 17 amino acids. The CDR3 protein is CASSQGEGLAGPYEQYL. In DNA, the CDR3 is TGCGCCAGCAGCCAAGGCGAAGGACTAGCGGGACCCTACGAGCAGTACTTG.

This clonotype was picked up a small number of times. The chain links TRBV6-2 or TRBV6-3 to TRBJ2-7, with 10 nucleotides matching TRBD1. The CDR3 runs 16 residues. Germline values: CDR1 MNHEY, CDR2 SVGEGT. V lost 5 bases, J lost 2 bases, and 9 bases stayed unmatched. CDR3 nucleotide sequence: TGTGCCAGCAGTAACGACAGGGGGCCGCGCCCCTACGAGCAGTACTTC. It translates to CASSNDRGPRPYEQYF.

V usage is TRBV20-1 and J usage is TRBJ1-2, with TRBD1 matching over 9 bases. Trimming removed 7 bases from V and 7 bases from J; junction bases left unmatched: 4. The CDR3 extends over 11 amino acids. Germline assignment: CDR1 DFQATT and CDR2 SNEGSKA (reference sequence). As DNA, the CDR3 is TGCAGTGGAGGGACAGGGCTTGGCTACACCTTC. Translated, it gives CSGGTGLGYTF.

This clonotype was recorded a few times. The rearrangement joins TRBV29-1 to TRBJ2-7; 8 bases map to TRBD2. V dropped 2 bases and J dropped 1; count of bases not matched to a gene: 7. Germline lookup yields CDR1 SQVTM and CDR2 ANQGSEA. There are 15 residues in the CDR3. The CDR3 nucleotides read TGCAGCGTTGAACTAGCGGGTTTGGAATCCTACGAGCAGTACTTC. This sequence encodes CSVELAGLESYEQYF.

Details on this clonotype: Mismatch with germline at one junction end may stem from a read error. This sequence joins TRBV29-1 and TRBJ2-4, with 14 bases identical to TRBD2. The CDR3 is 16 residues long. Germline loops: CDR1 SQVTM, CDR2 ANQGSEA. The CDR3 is CSVEEGLAGVGNIQHF. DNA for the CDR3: TGCAGCGTTGAAGAGGGACTAGCGGGGGTGGGAAACATTCAGCACTTC.

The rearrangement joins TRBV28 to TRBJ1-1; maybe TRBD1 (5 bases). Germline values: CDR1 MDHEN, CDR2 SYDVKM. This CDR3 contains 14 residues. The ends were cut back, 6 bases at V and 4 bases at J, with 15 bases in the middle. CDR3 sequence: CASRRHRGLTEAFF. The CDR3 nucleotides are TGTGCCAGCAGGCGTCATAGGGGCCTCACTGAAGCTTTCTTT. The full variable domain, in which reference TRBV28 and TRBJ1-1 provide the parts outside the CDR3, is DVKVTQSSRYLVKRTGEKVFLECVQDMDHENMFWYRQDPGLGLRLIYFSYDVKMKEKGDIPEGYSVSREKKERFSLILESASTNQTSMYLCASRRHRGLTEAFFGQGTRLTVV.

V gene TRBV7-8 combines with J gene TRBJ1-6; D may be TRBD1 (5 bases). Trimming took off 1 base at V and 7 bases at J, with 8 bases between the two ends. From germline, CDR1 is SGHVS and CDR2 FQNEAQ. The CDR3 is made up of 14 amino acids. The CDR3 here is CASSLGRQNSPLHF. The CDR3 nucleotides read TGTGCCAGCAGCTTAGGGAGACAGAATTCACCCCTCCACTTT.

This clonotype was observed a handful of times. This CDR3 is CASSSGVSAQNIQYF. CDR3 in DNA: TGTGCCAGCAGCTCCGGGGTGTCAGCACAAAACATTCAGTACTTC. The chain employs TRBV11-1 and TRBJ2-4; D possibly corresponds to TRBD2 (5 bases). V was cut by 4 bases and J by 5 bases, with 15 bases left in between. The CDR3 is made up of 15 amino acids. Looked up from germline, CDR1 is SGHAT and CDR2 is FQDESV (reference sequence).

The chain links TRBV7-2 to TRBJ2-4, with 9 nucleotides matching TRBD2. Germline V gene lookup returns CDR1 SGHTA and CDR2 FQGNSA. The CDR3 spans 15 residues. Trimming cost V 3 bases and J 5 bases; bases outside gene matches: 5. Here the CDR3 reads CASSFSAGGENIQYF. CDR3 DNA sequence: TGTGCCAGCAGCTTTTCGGCGGGAGGGGAAAACATTCAGTACTTC.

CDR3 amino acids: CAFSVEGAYNEQFF. CDR3 coding DNA: TGTGCCTTTAGCGTGGAGGGCGCCTACAATGAGCAGTTCTTC. The chain carries TRBV13 and TRBJ2-1; TRBD2 might be the D (6 bases). The CDR3 runs to 14 residues. Trimming stripped 11 bases from V and 2 bases from J, with 16 bases between. Looked up from germline, CDR1 is PRHDT and CDR2 is FYEKMQ (reference sequence).

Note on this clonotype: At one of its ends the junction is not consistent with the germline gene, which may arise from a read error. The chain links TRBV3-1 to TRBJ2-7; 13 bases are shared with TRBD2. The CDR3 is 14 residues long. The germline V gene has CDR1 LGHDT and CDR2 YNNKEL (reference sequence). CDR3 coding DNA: TGTGCCAGCAGTCGGACTAGCGGGGGCTACAAGCAGTACTTC. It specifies CASSRTSGGYKQYF.

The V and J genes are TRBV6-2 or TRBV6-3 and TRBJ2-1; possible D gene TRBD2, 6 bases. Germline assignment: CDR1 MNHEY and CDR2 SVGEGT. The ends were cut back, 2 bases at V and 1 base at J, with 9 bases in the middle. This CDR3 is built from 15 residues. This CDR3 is CASSYGGRSYNEQFF. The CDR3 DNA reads TGTGCCAGCAGTTACGGGGGGAGGTCCTACAATGAGCAGTTCTTC.

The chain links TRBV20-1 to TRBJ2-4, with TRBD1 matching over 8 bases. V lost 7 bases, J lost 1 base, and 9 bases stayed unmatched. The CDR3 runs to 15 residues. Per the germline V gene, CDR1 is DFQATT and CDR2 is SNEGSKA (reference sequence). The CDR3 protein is CSVIAQGAAKNIQYF. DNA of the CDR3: TGCAGTGTTATAGCCCAGGGGGCGGCCAAAAACATTCAGTACTTC.

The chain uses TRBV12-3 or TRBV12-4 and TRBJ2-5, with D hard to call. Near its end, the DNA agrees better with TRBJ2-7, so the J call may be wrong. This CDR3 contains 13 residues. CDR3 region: CASSFFSSYEQYF. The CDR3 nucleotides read TGTGCCAGCAGTTTCTTTTCTTCCTACGAGCAGTACTTC.

The CDR3 DNA sequence: TGTGCCAGCAGCGACGAACAGCTGAACACTGAAGCTTTCTTT. Translation gives CASSDEQLNTEAFF. The chain recombines TRBV5-6 with TRBJ1-1; no definite D call. Germline V gives CDR1 SGHDT, CDR2 YYEEEE. The CDR3 has 14 residues. The ends were cut back, 4 bases at V and 0 bases at J, with 10 bases in the middle.

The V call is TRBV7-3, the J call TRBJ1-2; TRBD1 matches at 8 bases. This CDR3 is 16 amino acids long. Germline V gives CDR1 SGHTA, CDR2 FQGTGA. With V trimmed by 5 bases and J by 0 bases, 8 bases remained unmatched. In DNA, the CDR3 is TGTGCCAGCAGCCCGTCCGGGACAGGAGCTAACTATGGCTACACCTTC. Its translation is CASSPSGTGANYGYTF.

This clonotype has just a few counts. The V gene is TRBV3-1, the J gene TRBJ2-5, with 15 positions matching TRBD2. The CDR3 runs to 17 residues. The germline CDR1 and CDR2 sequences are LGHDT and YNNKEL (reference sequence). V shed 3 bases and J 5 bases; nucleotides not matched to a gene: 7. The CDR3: CASSHRKGLAGGETQYF. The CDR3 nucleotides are TGTGCCAGCAGCCATCGCAAAGGACTAGCGGGAGGGGAGACCCAGTACTTC.

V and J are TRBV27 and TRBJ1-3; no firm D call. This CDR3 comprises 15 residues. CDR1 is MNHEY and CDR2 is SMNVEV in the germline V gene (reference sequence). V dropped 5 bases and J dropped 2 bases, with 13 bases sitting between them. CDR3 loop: CASSRDSSPGNTIYF. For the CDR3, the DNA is TGTGCCAGCAGTCGGGATTCCTCTCCTGGAAACACCATATATTTT.

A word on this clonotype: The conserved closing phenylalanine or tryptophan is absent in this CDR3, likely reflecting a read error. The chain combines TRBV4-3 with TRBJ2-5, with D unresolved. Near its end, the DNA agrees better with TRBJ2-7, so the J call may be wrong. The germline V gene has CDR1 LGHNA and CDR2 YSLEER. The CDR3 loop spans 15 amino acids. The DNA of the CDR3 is TGCGCCAGCAGCCAAGATGATGGGATAGACTACGAGCAGTACCTC. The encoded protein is CASSQDDGIDYEQYL.